This T cell receptor beta chain was recorded in a study of radiation and T cells in renal cell carcinoma. Clones were sequenced by immunoSEQ multiplex PCR, and TCRdb holds only the in-frame ones, with some missing. The data contain about 160,000 clones, about 87% of them singletons. The CDR3 is 17 residues long. CDR1 SGHRS and CDR2 YFSETQ come from the germline V gene. V was trimmed by 0 bases and J by 0 bases, leaving 13 bases between them. Described time point: baseline pretreatment blood. Treatment given: 15 Gy SBRT to primary tumor, nephrectomy 4 weeks later. This TCR was sampled from a woman in her seventies with renal cell carcinoma. V and J are TRBV5-1 and TRBJ2-1, with a possible D match to TRBD2 (6 bases). The source was blood, collected from a patient whose treatment included radiotherapy and nephrectomy. CDR3 sequence: CASSLVRGSSSYNEQFF. DNA of the CDR3: TGCGCCAGCAGCTTGGTCCGGGGGTCTAGCTCCTACAATGAGCAGTTCTTC.